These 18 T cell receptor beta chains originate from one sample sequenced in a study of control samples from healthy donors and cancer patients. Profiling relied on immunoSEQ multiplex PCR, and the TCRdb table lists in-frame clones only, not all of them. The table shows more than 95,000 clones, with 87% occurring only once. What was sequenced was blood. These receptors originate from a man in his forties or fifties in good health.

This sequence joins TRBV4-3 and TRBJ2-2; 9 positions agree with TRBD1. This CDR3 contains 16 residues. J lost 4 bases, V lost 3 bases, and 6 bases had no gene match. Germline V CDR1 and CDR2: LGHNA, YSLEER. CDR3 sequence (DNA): TGCGCCAGCAGCCATCCGACAGGGGGGACCACCGGGGAGCTGTTTTTT. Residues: CASSHPTGGTTGELFF.

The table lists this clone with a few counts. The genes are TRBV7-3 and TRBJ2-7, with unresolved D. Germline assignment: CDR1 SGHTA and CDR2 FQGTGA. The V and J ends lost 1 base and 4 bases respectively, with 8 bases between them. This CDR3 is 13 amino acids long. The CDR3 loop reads CASSLISGYEQYF. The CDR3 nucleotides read TGTGCCAGCAGCTTAATTTCGGGTTACGAGCAGTACTTC.

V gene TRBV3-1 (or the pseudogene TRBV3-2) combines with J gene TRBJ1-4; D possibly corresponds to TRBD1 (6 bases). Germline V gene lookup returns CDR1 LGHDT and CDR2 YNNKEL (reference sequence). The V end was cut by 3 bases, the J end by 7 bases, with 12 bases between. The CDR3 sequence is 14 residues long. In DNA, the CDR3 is TGTGCCAGCAGCCACCGGGACACAGGTGAAAAACTGTTTTTT. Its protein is CASSHRDTGEKLFF.

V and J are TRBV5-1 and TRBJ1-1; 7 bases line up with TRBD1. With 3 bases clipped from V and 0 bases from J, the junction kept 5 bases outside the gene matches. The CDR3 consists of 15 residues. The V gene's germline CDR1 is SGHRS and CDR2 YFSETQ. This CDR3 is CASSWTGTMNTEAFF. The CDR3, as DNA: TGCGCCAGCAGCTGGACAGGTACCATGAACACTGAAGCTTTCTTT.

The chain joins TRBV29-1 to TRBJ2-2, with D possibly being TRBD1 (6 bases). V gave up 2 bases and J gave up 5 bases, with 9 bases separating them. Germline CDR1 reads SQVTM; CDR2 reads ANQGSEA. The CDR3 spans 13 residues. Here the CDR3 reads CSVEMGATGELFF. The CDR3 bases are TGCAGCGTTGAAATGGGGGCGACCGGGGAGCTGTTTTTT.

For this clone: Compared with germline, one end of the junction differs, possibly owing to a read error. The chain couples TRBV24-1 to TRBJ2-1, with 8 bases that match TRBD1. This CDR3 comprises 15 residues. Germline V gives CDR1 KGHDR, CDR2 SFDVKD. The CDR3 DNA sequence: TGTGCCACCAGTGCTTTGGGGACAGGATACAATGAGCAGTTCTTC. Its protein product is CATSALGTGYNEQFF.

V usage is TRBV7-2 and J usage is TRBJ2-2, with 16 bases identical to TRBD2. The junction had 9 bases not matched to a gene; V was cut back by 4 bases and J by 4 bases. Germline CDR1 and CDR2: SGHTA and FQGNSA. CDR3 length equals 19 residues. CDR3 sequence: CASSSQRGLAGGPTGELFF. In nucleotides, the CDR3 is TGTGCCAGCAGCTCACAAAGGGGACTAGCGGGGGGGCCCACCGGGGAGCTGTTTTTT.

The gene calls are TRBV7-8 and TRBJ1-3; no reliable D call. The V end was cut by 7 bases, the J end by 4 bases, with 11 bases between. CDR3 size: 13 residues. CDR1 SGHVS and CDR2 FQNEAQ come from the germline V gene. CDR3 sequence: CASKVVFGNTIYF. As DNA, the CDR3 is TGTGCCAGCAAGGTCGTCTTCGGAAACACCATATATTTT.

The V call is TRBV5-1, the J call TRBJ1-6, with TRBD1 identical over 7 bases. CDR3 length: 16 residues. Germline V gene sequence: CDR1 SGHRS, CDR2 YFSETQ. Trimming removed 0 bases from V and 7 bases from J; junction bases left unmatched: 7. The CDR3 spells CASSLAQTGANSPLHF. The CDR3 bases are TGCGCCAGCAGCTTGGCTCAAACAGGGGCAAATTCACCCCTCCACTTT.

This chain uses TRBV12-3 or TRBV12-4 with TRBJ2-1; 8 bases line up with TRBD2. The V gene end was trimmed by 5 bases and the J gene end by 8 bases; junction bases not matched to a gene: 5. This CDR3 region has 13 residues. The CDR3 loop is CASSTGLADEQFF. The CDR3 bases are TGTGCCAGCAGTACTGGACTAGCCGATGAGCAGTTCTTC.

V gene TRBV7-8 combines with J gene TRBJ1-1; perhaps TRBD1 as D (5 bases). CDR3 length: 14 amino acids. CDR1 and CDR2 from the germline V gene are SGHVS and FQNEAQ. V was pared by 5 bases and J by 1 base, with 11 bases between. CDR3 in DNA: TGTGCCAGCAGCCCAGGGTTTCCGAACACTGAAGCTTTCTTT. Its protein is CASSPGFPNTEAFF.

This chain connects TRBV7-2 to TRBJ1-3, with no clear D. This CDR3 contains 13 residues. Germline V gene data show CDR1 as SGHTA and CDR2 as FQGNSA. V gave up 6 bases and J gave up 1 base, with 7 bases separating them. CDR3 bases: TGTGCCAGCAGTACAAATTCTGGAAACACCATATATTTT. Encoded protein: CASSTNSGNTIYF.

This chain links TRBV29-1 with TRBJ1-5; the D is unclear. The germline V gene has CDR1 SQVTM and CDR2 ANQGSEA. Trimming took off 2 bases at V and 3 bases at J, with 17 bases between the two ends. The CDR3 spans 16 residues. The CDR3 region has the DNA TGCAGCGTTGAACATCAAAAAGGTTGGCCCAATCAGCCCCAGCATTTT. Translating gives CSVEHQKGWPNQPQHF. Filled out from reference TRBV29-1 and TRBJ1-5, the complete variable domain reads SAVISQKPSRDICQRGTSLTIQCQVDSQVTMMFWYRQQPGQSLTLIATANQGSEATYESGFVIDKFPISRPNLTFSTLTVSNMSPEDSSIYLCSVEHQKGWPNQPQHFGDGTRLSIL.

The CDR3 nucleotides are TGTGCCAGCAGGGACACAGGGCAGAACTCCGACGGCTACACCTTC. Translated, it gives CASRDTGQNSDGYTF. The rearrangement joins TRBV6-5 to TRBJ1-2, with D possibly matching TRBD1 (6 bases). The germline gives CDR1 MNHEY, CDR2 SVGAGI. Trimming took 6 bases from V and 8 from J, leaving 22 bases between them. This CDR3 comprises 15 residues.

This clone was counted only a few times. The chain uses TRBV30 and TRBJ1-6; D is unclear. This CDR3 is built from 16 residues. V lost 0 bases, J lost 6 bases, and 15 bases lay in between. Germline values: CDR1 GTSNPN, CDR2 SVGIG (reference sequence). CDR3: CAWSVLTIRANSPLHF. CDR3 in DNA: TGTGCCTGGAGTGTACTCACAATAAGGGCTAATTCACCCCTCCACTTT.

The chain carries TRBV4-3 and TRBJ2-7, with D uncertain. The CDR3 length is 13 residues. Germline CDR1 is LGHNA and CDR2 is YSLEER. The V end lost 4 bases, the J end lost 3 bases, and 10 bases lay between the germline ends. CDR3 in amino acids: CASSPRLGYEQYF. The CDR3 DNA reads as TGCGCCAGCAGCCCCCGCCTAGGCTACGAGCAGTACTTC.

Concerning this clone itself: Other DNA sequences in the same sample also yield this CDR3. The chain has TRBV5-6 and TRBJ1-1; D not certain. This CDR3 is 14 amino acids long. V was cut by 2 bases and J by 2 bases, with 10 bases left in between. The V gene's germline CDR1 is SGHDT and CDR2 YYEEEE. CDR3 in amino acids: CASSFSGSNTEAFF. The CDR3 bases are TGTGCCAGCAGCTTTAGCGGCAGTAACACTGAAGCTTTCTTT.

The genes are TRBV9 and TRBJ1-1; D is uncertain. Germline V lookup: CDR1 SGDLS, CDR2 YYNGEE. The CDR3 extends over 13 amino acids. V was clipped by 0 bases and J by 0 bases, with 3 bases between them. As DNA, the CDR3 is TGTGCCAGCAGCGTAGAAGTGAACACTGAAGCTTTCTTT. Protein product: CASSVEVNTEAFF.